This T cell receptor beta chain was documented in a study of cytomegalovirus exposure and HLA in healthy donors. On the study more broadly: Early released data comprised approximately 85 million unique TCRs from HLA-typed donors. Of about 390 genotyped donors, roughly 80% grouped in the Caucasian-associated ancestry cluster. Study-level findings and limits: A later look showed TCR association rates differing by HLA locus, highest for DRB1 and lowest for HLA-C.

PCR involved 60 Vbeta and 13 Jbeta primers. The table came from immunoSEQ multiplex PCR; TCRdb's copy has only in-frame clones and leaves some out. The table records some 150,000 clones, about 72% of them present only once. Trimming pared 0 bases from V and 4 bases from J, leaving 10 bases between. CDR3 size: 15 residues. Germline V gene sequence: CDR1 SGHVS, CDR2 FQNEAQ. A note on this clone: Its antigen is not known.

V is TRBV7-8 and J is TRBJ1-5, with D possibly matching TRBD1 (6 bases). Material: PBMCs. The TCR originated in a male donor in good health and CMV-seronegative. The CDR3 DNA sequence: TGTGCCAGCAGCTTAGCAGGGAGGGGGAATCAGCCCCAGCATTTT. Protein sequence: CASSLAGRGNQPQHF.